Listed here are 27 T cell receptor beta chains from one sample, sequenced in a study of identical twins. TCRdb ran MiXCR on the 5' RACE reads and lists one entry per CDR3 protein. The sample has 1.5 million to 2 million distinct CDR3 sequences; around 29% are singletons. Source material: cord blood. The receptors originated from a newborn girl in good health.

This clonotype was counted a single time. Given a much more abundant clone one base away, this may be a read error. The gene calls are TRBV13 and TRBJ2-1; 8 nucleotides match TRBD2. Germline V gene lookup returns CDR1 PRHDT and CDR2 FYEKMQ (reference sequence). The CDR3 totals 14 residues. The CDR3 sequence: CAGSLVPSGSEQFF. In DNA, the CDR3 is TGTGCCGGCAGCTTAGTTCCTAGCGGGTCCGAGCAGTTCTTC.

The chain couples TRBV20-1 to TRBJ1-5; D may be TRBD1 (6 bases). The CDR3 length is 14 residues. V was cut by 4 bases and J by 2 bases, with 12 bases left in between. Germline V gene sequence: CDR1 DFQATT, CDR2 SNEGSKA (reference sequence). In DNA, the CDR3 is TGCAGTGCTACCACAGACAGGCGCAATCAGCCCCAGCATTTT. Amino acid sequence: CSATTDRRNQPQHF.

This clonotype was observed a handful of times. This chain connects TRBV11-1 to TRBJ2-2; D is undetermined. The CDR3 spans 14 residues. The ends were cut back, 5 bases at V and 1 base at J, with 8 bases in the middle. Germline V gene sequence: CDR1 SGHAT, CDR2 FQDESV (reference sequence). Written as DNA, the CDR3 is TGTGCCAGCAGCCCCAATAGGAACACCGGGGAGCTGTTTTTT. This gives the protein CASSPNRNTGELFF.

The rearrangement joins TRBV2 to TRBJ1-6; 8 bases are shared with TRBD1. CDR1 SNHLY and CDR2 FYNNEI come from the germline V gene. The length of the CDR3 is 15 residues. V shed 3 bases and J 7 bases; nucleotides not matched to a gene: 5. In nucleotides, the CDR3 is TGTGCCAGCAGTGAGCGACAGGGGCCAAATTCACCCCTCCACTTT. This sequence encodes CASSERQGPNSPLHF.

On this clonotype itself: Sequence at one end of the junction differs from germline and may be a read error. V gene TRBV12-3 or TRBV12-4 combines with J gene TRBJ2-3; 9 nucleotides match TRBD2. The CDR3 sequence is 21 residues long. This CDR3 reads CASGFWARGILVAGVTGTQYF. CDR3 nucleotides: TGTGCCAGCGGCTTTTGGGCCCGAGGGATACTAGTAGCGGGGGTCACAGGTACGCAGTATTTT.

The CDR3 DNA sequence: TGTGCCATCAGTGATCCGACTAGCGGGAGAGGGAACATTCAGTACTTC. It yields the protein CAISDPTSGRGNIQYF. The genes are TRBV10-3 and TRBJ2-4; 12 bases line up with TRBD2. The ends lost 3 bases at V and 7 bases at J; junction bases unmatched: 7. This CDR3 is 16 amino acids long. CDR1 and CDR2 (germline): ENHRY, SYGVKD.

A few counts support this clonotype. The chain carries TRBV6-2 or TRBV6-3 and TRBJ2-3, with 8 bases lining up with TRBD2. CDR3 length: 15 amino acids. Per the germline V gene, CDR1 is MNHEY and CDR2 is SVGEGT. V lost 5 bases and J lost 2; bases outside the gene matches: 6. The CDR3 reads CASSIGLAPTDTQYF. For the CDR3, the DNA is TGTGCCAGCAGTATAGGACTAGCACCCACAGATACGCAGTATTTT.

In its sample, this clonotype was seen a few times. The rearrangement links TRBV27 to TRBJ2-2; tentatively, D is TRBD2 (5 bases). This CDR3 contains 15 residues. Germline CDR1 and CDR2: MNHEY and SMNVEV (reference sequence). V lost 6 bases and J 8 bases, leaving 19 bases between the germline ends. The CDR3 DNA is TGTGCCAGCAGACCTGGTAGTACTAGAAGTGGGGAGCTGTTTTTT. This gives the protein CASRPGSTRSGELFF.

There are a few counts of this clonotype. J is TRBJ2-3 and V is TRBV6-6; 8 nucleotides align to TRBD2. CDR1 MNHNY and CDR2 SVGAGI come from the germline V gene (reference sequence). The CDR3 spans 15 residues. Trimming removed 7 bases from V and 1 base from J; junction bases left unmatched: 7. CDR3 residues: CASMSSGTRTDTQYF. In DNA form, the CDR3 reads TGTGCCAGCATGAGTAGCGGGACCCGCACAGATACGCAGTATTTT.

V gene TRBV20-1 combines with J gene TRBJ2-7; tentative D call: TRBD1 (6 bases). V was trimmed by 6 bases and J by 3 bases, leaving 12 bases between them. The germline gives CDR1 DFQATT, CDR2 SNEGSKA (reference sequence). This CDR3 contains 12 residues. CDR3: CSAQGSNYEQYF. The CDR3 DNA sequence: TGCAGTGCGCAGGGGTCTAACTACGAGCAGTACTTC.

The rearrangement uses TRBV20-1 and TRBJ1-2; 7 bases are shared with TRBD1. The CDR3 is made up of 14 amino acids. V dropped 1 base and J dropped 2; count of bases not matched to a gene: 4. Germline V gene sequence: CDR1 DFQATT, CDR2 SNEGSKA (reference sequence). DNA for the CDR3: TGCAGTGCTAGAGGTGGGACAGACAACTATGGCTACACCTTC. It encodes CSARGGTDNYGYTF.

This clonotype was counted a few times. This chain's CDR3 is CASRLDNYGYTF. The CDR3 bases are TGTGCCAGCAGGCTCGATAACTATGGCTACACCTTC. V is TRBV2 and J is TRBJ1-2; D gene uncertain. In germline, CDR1 is SNHLY, CDR2 FYNNEI. This CDR3 has 12 residues. Trimming stripped 6 bases from V and 1 base from J, with 6 bases between.

This clonotype was observed a few times. V usage is TRBV12-3 or TRBV12-4 and J usage is TRBJ2-2, with 12 bases fitting TRBD2. Trimming at V came to 1 base and at J to 8 bases, leaving 14 bases not matched to a gene. CDR3 length: 19 amino acids. The DNA for the CDR3 is TGTGCCAGCAGTTTAGGGACTAGCGGGATTCAAATCGACGGGGGGGAGCTGTTTTTT. Protein sequence: CASSLGTSGIQIDGGELFF.

This clonotype was picked up a small number of times. The rearrangement joins TRBV20-1 to TRBJ2-3; D ambiguous. The CDR3 extends over 13 amino acids. Germline values: CDR1 DFQATT, CDR2 SNEGSKA (reference sequence). Trimming removed 4 bases from V and 6 bases from J, with 14 bases in between. The CDR3 DNA reads as TGCAGTGCTACCTTTAATCTGAGGGATACGCAGTATTTT. This codes for CSATFNLRDTQYF.

V gene TRBV20-1 combines with J gene TRBJ2-7, with 7 bases lining up with TRBD2. V shed 2 bases and J 3 bases; nucleotides not matched to a gene: 4. Germline CDR1 and CDR2: DFQATT and SNEGSKA (reference sequence). The CDR3 length is 13 residues. The CDR3 loop is CSARWLADYEQYF. CDR3 DNA sequence: TGCAGTGCTAGATGGCTAGCGGACTACGAGCAGTACTTC.

This clonotype showed up many times. The rearrangement links TRBV10-3 to TRBJ1-1; unclear D gene. Trimming took 0 bases from V and 5 from J, leaving 7 bases between them. Per germline, CDR1 ENHRY and CDR2 SYGVKD. The CDR3 runs 13 residues. Here the CDR3 DNA reads TGTGCCATCAGTGAGTCTTTGGAGACTGAAGCTTTCTTT. This encodes CAISESLETEAFF.

This chain links TRBV10-3 with TRBJ2-7; D is perhaps TRBD2 (7 bases). This CDR3 contains 17 residues. V was trimmed by 2 bases and J by 3 bases, leaving 20 bases between them. Germline V CDR1 and CDR2: ENHRY, SYGVKD. CDR3 sequence (DNA): TGTGCCATCAGTGAGAGGCAGGGGAGGGCCATTAACTACGAGCAGTACTTC. Translated: CAISERQGRAINYEQYF.

The chain is built from TRBV24-1 and TRBJ2-1; 7 bases match TRBD1. V trimming: 3 bases; J trimming: 7 bases; junction bases outside the gene matches: 8. The length of the CDR3 is 15 residues. The germline V gene has CDR1 KGHDR and CDR2 SFDVKD. The CDR3 loop reads CATSDLGTVGNEQFF. The CDR3 DNA sequence: TGTGCCACCAGTGATCTCGGGACAGTCGGGAATGAGCAGTTCTTC.

The rearrangement links TRBV20-1 to TRBJ2-3; 9 nucleotides agree with TRBD2. The CDR3 spans 16 residues. The ends lost 3 bases at V and 2 bases at J; junction bases unmatched: 9. CDR1 is DFQATT, CDR2 SNEGSKA, per germline (reference sequence). The CDR3 DNA follows: TGCAGTGCTAGTGAGGGACTAGCCGATTACACAGATACGCAGTATTTT. This gives the protein CSASEGLADYTDTQYF.

In the case of this clonotype: A read error is possible here, since a much larger clone lies one base away. This chain joins TRBV12-3 or TRBV12-4 and TRBJ2-1; TRBD2 matches 7 bases. The J call may be wrong; the DNA end is better matched by TRBJ2-7. CDR3 length: 14 residues. CDR3 DNA sequence: TGTGCCAGCAGCCCTGGACTAGGGAGCAATGAGCAGTACTTC. Protein sequence: CASSPGLGSNEQYF.

This clonotype was found a few times. The chain is built from TRBV6-8 and TRBJ2-7; D not resolved. CDR1 is MNHGY, CDR2 SAAAGT, per germline. The CDR3 contains 15 residues. V was trimmed by 4 bases and J by 7 bases, leaving 20 bases between them. The CDR3 loop is CASSLGPTAWMEQYF. CDR3 coding DNA: TGTGCCAGCAGTTTAGGTCCTACCGCTTGGATGGAGCAGTACTTC.

This sequence joins TRBV28 and TRBJ1-5; D not certain. CDR1 is MDHEN and CDR2 is SYDVKM in the germline V gene. CDR3 length: 15 residues. The germline V and J ends were trimmed by 6 bases and 5 bases, with 17 bases remaining between them. CDR3 nucleotide sequence: TGTGCCAGCAGGCCCCAGACCTTGGGCGATCAGCCCCAGCATTTT. Protein product: CASRPQTLGDQPQHF.

CDR3 nucleotide sequence: TGCAGAGGGAGCTACTACAATGAGCAGTTCTTC. It codes for CRGSYYNEQFF. The V gene is TRBV20-1, the J gene TRBJ2-1; perhaps TRBD2 as D (5 bases). Germline assignment: CDR1 DFQATT and CDR2 SNEGSKA (reference sequence). CDR3 length: 11 amino acids.

The rearrangement uses TRBV20-1 and TRBJ1-5; 12 nucleotides align to TRBD1. The germline gives CDR1 DFQATT, CDR2 SNEGSKA (reference sequence). V was pared by 2 bases and J by 8 bases, with 7 bases of the junction left unmatched. The CDR3 runs 15 residues. CDR3 DNA: TGCAGTGCTAGATGGGGGGGACAGGGGGCAGAGCCCCAGCATTTT. Its protein product is CSARWGGQGAEPQHF.

V usage is TRBV4-1 and J usage is TRBJ2-6; D gene uncertain. Germline lookup yields CDR1 MGHRA and CDR2 YSYEKL. Trimming removed 2 bases at V and 0 bases at J, with 14 bases between. The CDR3 is made up of 18 amino acids. In DNA, the CDR3 is TGCGCCAGCAGCCAACGAATCATAAGGGACTCTGGGGCCAACGTCCTGACTTTC. The encoded protein is CASSQRIIRDSGANVLTF.

This clonotype was observed a few times. The chain recombines TRBV2 with TRBJ1-2; TRBD1 matches at 7 bases. This CDR3 has 14 residues. Germline CDR1 SNHLY, CDR2 FYNNEI. Trimming took 6 bases from V and 3 from J; bases not matched to a gene: 7. The CDR3 reads CASSIDRAYYGYTF. The DNA of the CDR3 is TGTGCCAGCAGCATAGACAGGGCTTACTATGGCTACACCTTC.

This clonotype was seen ten or more times. J is TRBJ1-5 and V is TRBV12-3 or TRBV12-4; D is ambiguous. CDR3 length: 13 residues. V was cut by 2 bases and J by 5 bases, with 7 bases left in between. Here the CDR3 DNA reads TGTGCCAGCAGTTTACGGTGGGATCAGCCCCAGCATTTT. Encoded protein: CASSLRWDQPQHF.